This T cell receptor beta chain stems from a study of molecular identifiers for immune sequencing clone quantification. This clonotype was seen ten or more times. TCRdb fed the PCR reads into MiXCR, producing one record per CDR3 protein. The sample includes 300,000 to 400,000 distinct CDR3 sequences, roughly a fifth of them seen just once. CDR1 MNHEY and CDR2 SMNVEV come from the germline V gene (reference sequence). V was cut by 5 bases and J by 3 bases, with 11 bases left in between. The CDR3 sequence is 14 residues long. Sequencing used naive CD8+ T cells from blood, with Jurkat cell RNA spiked in. The sample's subset: FACS-sorted CD8+CD4-CCR7+CD45RA+ naive T cells. The chain combines TRBV27 with TRBJ1-5; the D gene is possibly TRBD1 (6 bases). The receptor was isolated from a human donor in good health. Some libraries in this study had Jurkat cell RNA spiked in. The CDR3: CASSPTGYNQPQHF. The DNA of the CDR3 is TGTGCCAGCAGTCCGACAGGTTACAATCAGCCCCAGCATTTT.